This T cell receptor (beta chain) was obtained from a study of cytomegalovirus exposure and HLA in healthy donors. Overall study context: About 180 million T cells yielded approximately 110 million unique TCR beta sequences in earlier analysis.

Germline V lookup: CDR1 KGHSH, CDR2 LQKENI. The CDR3 totals 14 residues. The V segment lost 2 bases and the J segment 4 bases; nucleotides outside the gene matches: 1. Vbeta (60) and Jbeta (13) primers were used in the PCR. As processed by the authors: In a later analysis, the count reached 74 million or so unique TCR beta chains, with about 11 million shared. Using immunoSEQ multiplex PCR, the repertoire was profiled, and TCRdb retains in-frame clones only, with some absent. That table furnishes V, J and clone size, whereas the DNA furnished D and trimming. The top ten clones hold roughly 1.4% of a sample with 150,000 to 200,000 clones, around 77% of them seen once. About this clone itself: Antigen unknown.

Overall study findings and caveats: Later analysis identified a missense DCLRE1C variant that was linked to TCR beta V- and J-gene trimming. Later analysis showed TCR association rates varying by HLA locus, highest for DRB1 and lowest for HLA-C.

What was sequenced was PBMCs. This TCR was recovered from a man aged 35 to 55 in good health and CMV-seronegative. This chain links TRBV18 with TRBJ2-1; the match to TRBD1 covers 8 bases. For the CDR3, the DNA is TGTGCCAGCTCACCAGGGACAGGATACAATGAGCAGTTCTTC. It translates to CASSPGTGYNEQFF. Full variable domain (outside the CDR3, taken from reference TRBV18 and TRBJ2-1): NAGVMQNPRHLVRRRGQEARLRCSPMKGHSHVYWYRQLPEEGLKFMVYLQKENIIDESGMPKERFSAEFPKEGPSILRIQQVVRGDSAAYFCASSPGTGYNEQFFGPGTRLTVL.